This TCR beta chain was sequenced during a study of blood T cell repertoires in COVID-19. Study context: The United States, Italy and Spain supplied acute and convalescent COVID-19 samples.

Those enrolled in Seattle joined during active infection and were followed longitudinally afterward. Method: immunoSEQ multiplex PCR; TCRdb's copy keeps in-frame clones and lacks some. This table holds tens of thousands of clones, 85% to 90% found once. Germline CDR1 reads MDHEN; CDR2 reads SYDVKM. V was cut by 4 bases and J by 6 bases, with 10 bases left in between. The CDR3 has 14 amino acids. The TCR sequence derives from a woman in her fifties or sixties with COVID-19, enrolled during active disease. V and J are TRBV28 and TRBJ1-6; maybe TRBD1 (6 bases). Sequencing was performed on peripheral blood. The CDR3 spells CASSSGVGNSPLHF. The CDR3 region has the DNA TGTGCCAGCAGTTCAGGGGTAGGTAATTCACCCCTCCACTTT.